What follows are 32 T cell receptor beta chains derived from one specimen sequenced in a study of shared clonotypes between healthy human individuals. Sequenced by immunoSEQ multiplex PCR; TCRdb stores in-frame clones only, minus some. The table includes 2 million to 3 million clones, more than 85% detected once. Source material: naive CD4+ T cells from PBMCs. Subset here: CD45RA+ positively selected. Receptor source: a man between 18 and 35 years old in good health. Some clones in this sample may be carry-over from other donors' samples.

The V and J genes are TRBV6-5 and TRBJ2-7; 9 bases line up with TRBD2. This CDR3 contains 15 residues. Germline assignment: CDR1 MNHEY and CDR2 SVGAGI. The junction had 6 bases not matched to a gene; V was cut back by 0 bases and J by 6 bases. CDR3 residues: CASSYSGTSLREQYF. The CDR3 DNA reads TGTGCCAGCAGTTACTCCGGGACTAGCCTCCGCGAGCAGTACTTC.

V gene TRBV4-1 combines with J gene TRBJ2-7; possibly TRBD1 for D (6 bases). The germline V gene encodes CDR1 MGHRA and CDR2 YSYEKL. The V gene lost 1 base and the J gene lost 10 bases, with 17 bases spanning the gap. The CDR3 totals 14 residues. CDR3 sequence reads: CASSQGPPGQTQYF. In DNA form, the CDR3 reads TGCGCCAGCAGCCAAGGACCCCCAGGACAGACACAGTACTTC.

The gene calls are TRBV30 and TRBJ2-1; the D gene is possibly TRBD2 (6 bases). Trimming took 5 bases from V and 0 from J, leaving 11 bases between them. This CDR3 comprises 14 residues. Germline V gene data show CDR1 as GTSNPN and CDR2 as SVGIG (reference sequence). In DNA form, the CDR3 reads TGTGCCTGGGCTAGCGCGAGCTCCTACAATGAGCAGTTCTTC. Amino acid sequence: CAWASASSYNEQFF.

This clone was counted a single time. This sequence joins TRBV7-2 and TRBJ2-3; D uncertain. This CDR3 has 16 residues. CDR1 is SGHTA, CDR2 FQGNSA, per germline. Trimming removed 1 base from V and 1 base from J, with 12 bases in between. As DNA, the CDR3 is TGTGCCAGCAGCTTAGAAACTCCTTTTCGCACAGATACGCAGTATTTT. It yields the protein CASSLETPFRTDTQYF.

The chain employs TRBV18 and TRBJ2-3; TRBD2 might be the D (5 bases). Germline V gene lookup returns CDR1 KGHSH and CDR2 LQKENI. V was cut by 4 bases and J by 2 bases, with 16 bases left in between. The CDR3 length is 16 residues. CDR3 nucleotides: TGTGCCAGCTCACGATTAGCGATCCGAGACACAGATACGCAGTATTTT. Its translation is CASSRLAIRDTDTQYF.

The chain combines TRBV29-1 with TRBJ2-7, with 7 bases that match TRBD1. The CDR3 covers 13 residues. The V and J ends lost 6 bases and 2 bases, in that order; junction bases with no gene match: 7. Germline assignment: CDR1 SQVTM and CDR2 ANQGSEA. The CDR3 bases are TGCAGCGTGGGGACAGTCTTAACCTACGAGCAGTACTTC. Translation: CSVGTVLTYEQYF.

This clone was seen more than once but under ten times. The rearrangement links TRBV28 to TRBJ1-1, with D tentatively TRBD1 (5 bases). Germline lookup yields CDR1 MDHEN and CDR2 SYDVKM. The CDR3 is 11 amino acids. Trimming removed 7 bases from V and 9 bases from J, with 12 bases in between. CDR3 in DNA: TGTGCCAGCATGCGGACAACACAAGCTTTCTTT. Amino acids: CASMRTTQAFF.

The V and J genes are TRBV11-1 and TRBJ2-7; D gene ambiguous. The V end was cut by 5 bases, the J end by 7 bases, with 24 bases between. Germline V gene lookup returns CDR1 SGHAT and CDR2 FQDESV (reference sequence). The CDR3 sequence is 16 residues long. In nucleotides, the CDR3 is TGTGCCAGCAGCCGACGACTCCCCAATGGTCCCGGGGAGCAGTACTTC. Residues: CASSRRLPNGPGEQYF.

The J gene is TRBJ2-4, the V gene TRBV7-2; 14 bases fit TRBD2. The V and J ends lost 0 bases and 1 base, in that order; junction bases with no gene match: 8. CDR1 SGHTA and CDR2 FQGNSA come from the germline V gene. This CDR3 comprises 20 residues. The CDR3 coding sequence is TGTGCCAGCAGCTTAGCCGGGACTAGCGGGAGATACGGCGCCAAAAACATTCAGTACTTC. Translated: CASSLAGTSGRYGAKNIQYF.

The rearrangement uses TRBV11-2 and TRBJ1-3; D gene ambiguous. The length of the CDR3 is 17 residues. Per the germline V gene, CDR1 is SGHAT and CDR2 is FQNNGV. Trimming took 1 base from V and 0 from J, leaving 13 bases between them. CDR3 nucleotides: TGTGCCAGCAGCTTAGTTTGGCAGAGTATCTCTGGAAACACCATATATTTT. Amino acids: CASSLVWQSISGNTIYF.

V gene TRBV5-1 combines with J gene TRBJ2-7; the match to TRBD2 covers 8 bases. The CDR3 sequence is 16 residues long. The trim removed 2 bases at V and 0 bases at J, leaving 7 bases unmatched. Germline-derived CDR1 and CDR2 are SGHRS and YFSETQ. The CDR3 DNA reads as TGCGCCAGCAGCTTACTTAGCGGGACAAGCTCCTACGAGCAGTACTTC. The encoded protein is CASSLLSGTSSYEQYF.

The rearrangement links TRBV28 to TRBJ2-7; 9 nucleotides line up with TRBD1. CDR1 is MDHEN, CDR2 SYDVKM, per germline. CDR3 length: 12 residues. As DNA, the CDR3 is TGTGCCAGCAGTGTTCCGGGACAGGGCCTCCAAGTC. Protein product: CASSVPGQGLQV.

The count of this clone is one. The genes are TRBV18 and TRBJ2-7; no clear D. V shed 4 bases and J shed 3 bases, with 16 bases lying between them. Per germline, CDR1 KGHSH and CDR2 LQKENI. The CDR3 is 15 residues long. The CDR3 is CASSLLLPENYEQYF. CDR3 DNA sequence: TGTGCCAGCTCACTACTCCTACCTGAGAACTACGAGCAGTACTTC. Variable domain in full (rest from reference TRBV18 and TRBJ2-7): NAGVMQNPRHLVRRRGQEARLRCSPMKGHSHVYWYRQLPEEGLKFMVYLQKENIIDESGMPKERFSAEFPKEGPSILRIQQVVRGDSAAYFCASSLLLPENYEQYFGPGTRLTVT.

The chain has TRBV11-3 and TRBJ2-2; the match to TRBD2 covers 15 bases. After removal of 5 bases from V and 3 bases from J, the junction contained 4 bases not matched to a gene. Germline V lookup: CDR1 SGHNT, CDR2 YENEEA. The CDR3 is 17 amino acids. The CDR3, as DNA: TGTGCCAGCAGCCCGGGACTAGCGGGAGGCGACACCGGGGAGCTGTTTTTT. Its protein is CASSPGLAGGDTGELFF.

The chain has TRBV30 and TRBJ2-6; D call uncertain. The CDR3 runs 13 residues. Germline V lookup: CDR1 GTSNPN, CDR2 SVGIG (reference sequence). Trimming removed 5 bases from V and 0 bases from J, with 5 bases in between. The DNA of the CDR3 is TGTGCCTGGGGGATCTCTGGGGCCAACGTCCTGACTTTC. It yields the protein CAWGISGANVLTF.

This chain uses TRBV5-1 with TRBJ2-1; D gene unclear. The CDR3 runs 18 residues. The V end lost 4 bases, the J end lost 0 bases, and 20 bases lay between the germline ends. In germline, CDR1 is SGHRS, CDR2 YFSETQ. The CDR3 reads CASSHNPTIGSSYNEQFF. CDR3 in DNA: TGCGCCAGCAGCCACAATCCAACCATTGGTAGCTCCTACAATGAGCAGTTCTTC.

Comment on this clone: The junction departs from germline at one end; a sequencing error may be responsible. V gene TRBV19 combines with J gene TRBJ1-5, with 11 positions matching TRBD1. There are 15 residues in the CDR3. CDR1 is LNHDA and CDR2 is SQIVND in the germline V gene (reference sequence). The DNA of the CDR3 is TGTGCCAGTAGTCTCAATGCGGCAGGACAGGGGGCGACTTTTTTT. As protein: CASSLNAAGQGATFF.

This clone was counted once. V and J are TRBV28 and TRBJ2-7; 10 nucleotides line up with TRBD1. The CDR3 runs to 16 residues. Per germline, CDR1 MDHEN and CDR2 SYDVKM. The V and J ends lost 5 bases and 4 bases, in that order; junction bases with no gene match: 11. Here the CDR3 DNA reads TGTGCCAGCAGTCCGCTGGGGACAGGGGAGGGATACGAGCAGTACTTC. Protein sequence: CASSPLGTGEGYEQYF.

The rearrangement links TRBV5-1 to TRBJ2-7, with 14 bases matching TRBD2. Germline lookup yields CDR1 SGHRS and CDR2 YFSETQ. CDR3 length equals 16 residues. V dropped 4 bases and J dropped 0; count of bases not matched to a gene: 3. CDR3 sequence (DNA): TGCGCCAGCAGCATCGGGACTAGCGGGAGCTCCTACGAGCAGTACTTC. Translation gives CASSIGTSGSSYEQYF.

The genes are TRBV19 and TRBJ2-3; the D is unclear. Germline V gene lookup returns CDR1 LNHDA and CDR2 SQIVND (reference sequence). The CDR3 sequence is 14 residues long. V was shortened by 11 bases and J by 6 bases, with 21 bases between the two germline ends. The CDR3 nucleotides read TGTGCCGCCTCCAGCACCGTAACCGACGATACGCAGTATTTT. Translating gives CAASSTVTDDTQYF.

The chain combines TRBV5-1 with TRBJ2-1; no definite D call. This CDR3 comprises 13 residues. V lost 4 bases and J lost 5, with 10 bases in between. Germline CDR1 is SGHRS and CDR2 is YFSETQ. The CDR3 protein is CASSPVVHNEQFF. In nucleotides, the CDR3 is TGCGCCAGCAGCCCCGTGGTCCACAATGAGCAGTTCTTC.

The J gene is TRBJ2-1, the V gene TRBV6-1, with 7 bases lining up with TRBD2. The J segment lost 7 bases and the V segment lost 6 bases, leaving 12 bases of the junction unmatched. Germline V gene sequence: CDR1 MNHNS, CDR2 SASEGT. There are 15 residues in the CDR3. Here the CDR3 DNA reads TGTGCCAGCAGGACCGGACTAGGAGGACGGAATGAGCAGTTCTTC. Its translation: CASRTGLGGRNEQFF.

The rearrangement links TRBV5-4 to TRBJ2-3, with TRBD2 matching over 7 bases. Germline assignment: CDR1 SGHNT and CDR2 YYREEE (reference sequence). The CDR3 has 16 residues. V lost 0 bases to trimming and J lost 1 base; unmatched junction nucleotides: 5. The CDR3 coding sequence is TGTGCCAGCAGCTTGGGGTCTGGACTAGGCACAGATACGCAGTATTTT. Its translation: CASSLGSGLGTDTQYF.

The chain employs TRBV4-3 and TRBJ1-2, with D hard to call. The CDR3 is 15 amino acids. Germline V gene data show CDR1 as LGHNA and CDR2 as YSLEER. V gave up 0 bases and J gave up 2 bases, with 10 bases separating them. CDR3 bases: TGCGCCAGCAGCCAAGACATAACACAGAACTATGGCTACACCTTC. It codes for CASSQDITQNYGYTF.

V is TRBV2 and J is TRBJ2-5; 8 bases map to TRBD2. Germline CDR1 SNHLY, CDR2 FYNNEI. The CDR3 sequence is 13 residues long. The V segment lost 3 bases and the J segment 4 bases; nucleotides outside the gene matches: 1. This chain's CDR3 is CASSEGLGETQYF. CDR3 nucleotide sequence: TGTGCCAGCAGTGAGGGACTAGGAGAGACCCAGTACTTC.

The rearrangement joins TRBV28 to TRBJ1-2, with TRBD1 matching 9 bases. V lost 6 bases and J lost 4; bases outside the gene matches: 3. Germline V gene lookup returns CDR1 MDHEN and CDR2 SYDVKM. The length of the CDR3 is 13 residues. CDR3 protein: CASSKDRGYGYTF. CDR3 DNA: TGTGCCAGCAGCAAGGACAGGGGCTATGGCTACACCTTC.

This clone appeared a few times. This rearrangement joins TRBV14 to TRBJ2-1, with D unresolved. Trimming left V 0 bases short and J 0 bases short, with 9 bases between. Germline assignment: CDR1 SGHDN and CDR2 FVKESK. The CDR3 loop spans 16 amino acids. Written as DNA, the CDR3 is TGTGCCAGCAGCCAAGAGGGCAGGAGCTCCTACAATGAGCAGTTCTTC. This gives the protein CASSQEGRSSYNEQFF.

This chain uses TRBV4-1 with TRBJ2-1, with D tentatively TRBD1 (5 bases). V was pared by 3 bases and J by 4 bases, with 13 bases between. In germline, CDR1 is MGHRA, CDR2 YSYEKL. The CDR3 runs 15 residues. The CDR3 region is CASSQGQGRYNEQFF. CDR3 nucleotide sequence: TGCGCCAGCAGCCAGGGTCAGGGTAGGTACAATGAGCAGTTCTTC.

This chain uses TRBV28 with TRBJ1-2; D call uncertain. There are 12 residues in the CDR3. CDR1 is MDHEN and CDR2 is SYDVKM in the germline V gene. The V gene lost 6 bases and the J gene lost 6 bases, with 11 bases spanning the gap. The CDR3 loop is CASSPGRNGYTF. CDR3 bases: TGTGCCAGCAGCCCGGGCAGGAATGGCTACACCTTC.

This chain links TRBV28 with TRBJ2-7; a possible D gene is TRBD1 (5 bases). The germline V and J ends were trimmed by 10 bases and 3 bases, with 13 bases remaining between them. This CDR3 region has 12 residues. The V gene's germline CDR1 is MDHEN and CDR2 SYDVKM. This CDR3 is CANPRESYEQYF. The CDR3, as DNA: TGTGCCAACCCCAGGGAAAGCTACGAGCAGTACTTC.

This chain links TRBV28 with TRBJ1-1; TRBD1 might be the D (6 bases). The CDR3 runs to 14 residues. CDR1 MDHEN and CDR2 SYDVKM come from the germline V gene. The germline V and J ends were trimmed by 7 bases and 1 base, with 13 bases remaining between them. Written as DNA, the CDR3 is TGTGCCAGCATCTACCTACAGGGGAACACTGAAGCTTTCTTT. The encoded protein is CASIYLQGNTEAFF.

This sequence joins TRBV18 and TRBJ2-7; 8 bases fit TRBD2. With V trimmed by 6 bases and J by 0 bases, 7 bases remained unmatched. CDR1 KGHSH and CDR2 LQKENI come from the germline V gene. The CDR3 is 15 amino acids. This CDR3 is CASSQTAGGSYEQYF. In DNA, the CDR3 is TGTGCCAGCTCCCAAACCGCGGGGGGCTCCTACGAGCAGTACTTC.